These 21 T cell receptor beta chains were all obtained from the same sample, sequenced in a study of T cell changes during pregnancy in multiple sclerosis (dated 2019 in TCRdb). Library generation was performed with the immunoSEQ multiplex PCR assay. In its TCRdb copy, this immuneACCESS table keeps in-frame sequences only and misses some clones. Where compared with another copy, unresolved V genes explain less than half of these, and the others have no known cause. The sample has some 60,000 clones on record, 93% of them singletons. The ten largest clones add up to around 1.7% of the sample. The sequences come from peripheral blood, collected after pregnancy. All receptors derive from a female donor with multiple sclerosis, enrolled in a pregnancy study.

The chain is built from TRBV7-3 and TRBJ2-1, with 12 positions matching TRBD2. Germline V lookup: CDR1 SGHTA, CDR2 FQGTGA. J lost 8 bases, V lost 5 bases, and 7 bases had no gene match. The CDR3 has 15 amino acids. The CDR3 sequence: CASSLLAGGPHEQFF. CDR3 sequence (DNA): TGTGCCAGCAGCCTTCTAGCGGGAGGGCCCCATGAGCAGTTCTTC.

V is TRBV5-1 and J is TRBJ2-1; 10 bases line up with TRBD1. The CDR3 is 16 residues long. CDR1 SGHRS and CDR2 YFSETQ come from the germline V gene. After removal of 5 bases from V and 5 bases from J, the junction contained 10 bases not matched to a gene. Here the CDR3 DNA reads TGCGCCAGCAGTTCTTACTCCGGGACAGGGGACAATGAGCAGTTCTTC. It yields the protein CASSSYSGTGDNEQFF.

The V gene is TRBV29-1, the J gene TRBJ2-3; 10 bases fit TRBD1. CDR3 length: 15 amino acids. In germline, CDR1 is SQVTM, CDR2 ANQGSEA. J gave up 3 bases and V 4 bases, and 7 bases lay outside the gene matches. The CDR3 loop reads CSVAGQGRGTDTQYF. The CDR3 nucleotides are TGCAGCGTTGCGGGACAGGGGAGAGGTACAGATACGCAGTATTTT.

This sequence joins TRBV18 and TRBJ2-5; D is undetermined. The J call may be incorrect, as the DNA end agrees better with TRBJ2-7. The CDR3 is 13 amino acids. CDR1 is KGHSH, CDR2 LQKENI, per germline. The CDR3 reads CASSPPLRYEQYF. The CDR3 DNA follows: TGTGCCAGCTCACCACCGCTCCGGTACGAGCAGTACTTC.

The chain couples TRBV5-6 to TRBJ1-4; no clear D. This CDR3 comprises 15 residues. V lost 4 bases to trimming and J lost 3 bases, with 13 bases between them. Germline-derived CDR1 and CDR2 are SGHDT and YYEEEE. CDR3 coding DNA: TGTGCCAGCAGCCAGGATCGAGGGTCTAATGAAAAACTGTTTTTT. It translates to CASSQDRGSNEKLFF.

This clone was observed once. This CDR3 reads CASSEGAQGGRGTQYF. DNA of the CDR3: TGTGCCAGCAGTGAAGGGGCACAGGGGGGAAGAGGGACCCAGTACTTC. This chain joins TRBV6-1 and TRBJ2-5; 8 nucleotides line up with TRBD1. CDR3 length equals 16 residues. Unmatched junction bases numbered 11, after V lost 1 base and J lost 7 bases. The germline CDR1 and CDR2 sequences are MNHNS and SASEGT.

This chain uses TRBV7-3 with TRBJ2-5, with D possibly being TRBD2 (5 bases). The germline gives CDR1 SGHTA, CDR2 FQGTGA. The CDR3 is 15 amino acids. Trimming removed 1 base at V and 2 bases at J, with 11 bases between. The CDR3 region is CASSLSSSRQETQYF. The CDR3 nucleotides are TGTGCCAGCAGCTTAAGCTCTAGCCGGCAAGAGACCCAGTACTTC.

V gene TRBV5-1 combines with J gene TRBJ2-4; weak D call: TRBD2 (5 bases). Trimming pared 5 bases from V and 0 bases from J, leaving 9 bases between. Germline loops: CDR1 SGHRS, CDR2 YFSETQ. The CDR3 is 14 residues long. This chain's CDR3 is CASSSGLAKNIQYF. CDR3 in DNA: TGCGCCAGCAGTTCCGGACTAGCCAAAAACATTCAGTACTTC. The whole variable domain, remainder taken from reference TRBV5-1 and TRBJ2-4, is KAGVTQTPRYLIKTRGQQVTLSCSPISGHRSVSWYQQTPGQGLQFLFEYFSETQRNKGNFPGRFSGRQFSNSRSEMNVSTLELGDSALYLCASSSGLAKNIQYFGAGTRLSVL.

Concerning this clone itself: Other DNA sequences in the same sample also yield this CDR3. The chain recombines TRBV7-2 with TRBJ1-2; D is possibly TRBD1 (6 bases). The CDR3 is 14 amino acids. The V end lost 5 bases, the J end lost 2 bases, and 12 bases lay between the germline ends. From germline, CDR1 is SGHTA and CDR2 FQGNSA. CDR3: CASSPDTGNYGYTF. The CDR3 nucleotides are TGTGCCAGCAGCCCTGACACAGGGAACTATGGCTACACCTTC.

The V call is TRBV7-2, the J call TRBJ1-3; maybe TRBD1 (5 bases). This CDR3 has 16 amino acids. Per germline, CDR1 SGHTA and CDR2 FQGNSA. Trimming pared 5 bases from V and 3 bases from J, leaving 17 bases between. As DNA, the CDR3 is TGTGCCAGCAGCGATCGGAGGGGCGCATATGGAAACACCATATATTTT. The encoded protein is CASSDRRGAYGNTIYF.

V is TRBV28 and J is TRBJ1-1; 7 bases agree with TRBD1. J lost 5 bases, V lost 7 bases, and 10 bases had no gene match. There are 14 residues in the CDR3. The germline V gene has CDR1 MDHEN and CDR2 SYDVKM. CDR3 DNA: TGTGCCAGCACCCTAACAGGGGAGTGGACTGAAGCTTTCTTT. It is translated as CASTLTGEWTEAFF. The entire variable domain, with the rest obtained from reference TRBV28 and TRBJ1-1, is as follows: DVKVTQSSRYLVKRTGEKVFLECVQDMDHENMFWYRQDPGLGLRLIYFSYDVKMKEKGDIPEGYSVSREKKERFSLILESASTNQTSMYLCASTLTGEWTEAFFGQGTRLTVV.

V gene TRBV30 combines with J gene TRBJ1-2; 7 bases map to TRBD1. The CDR3 runs to 14 residues. Germline V CDR1 and CDR2: GTSNPN, SVGIG (reference sequence). The V and J ends lost 3 bases and 4 bases, in that order; junction bases with no gene match: 8. The CDR3 spells CAWSPTGYGYGYTF. In nucleotides, the CDR3 is TGTGCCTGGAGCCCGACAGGGTACGGCTATGGCTACACCTTC.

The gene calls are TRBV11-2 and TRBJ2-3; 7 nucleotides align to TRBD2. CDR3 length: 16 residues. Trimming took 1 base from V and 0 from J; bases not matched to a gene: 4. Germline CDR1 and CDR2: SGHAT and FQNNGV. CDR3 residues: CASSLVVSGSTDTQYF. In DNA form, the CDR3 reads TGTGCCAGCAGCTTAGTGGTTAGCGGGAGCACAGATACGCAGTATTTT.

The J gene is TRBJ2-7, the V gene TRBV5-1; TRBD1 aligns across 9 bases. The CDR3 totals 15 residues. The J segment lost 7 bases and the V segment lost 3 bases, leaving 11 bases of the junction unmatched. In germline, CDR1 is SGHRS, CDR2 YFSETQ. DNA of the CDR3: TGCGCCAGCAGCTACTCCGGGACAGGGCTAGGAGAGCAGTACTTC. The encoded protein is CASSYSGTGLGEQYF.

The CDR3 protein is CASSFGRGSETQYF. The CDR3 coding sequence is TGTGCCAGTAGTTTCGGAAGGGGCTCAGAGACCCAGTACTTC. The chain is built from TRBV19 and TRBJ2-5, with TRBD1 as a possible D gene (5 bases). The ends were cut back, 5 bases at V and 4 bases at J, with 14 bases in the middle. CDR3 length equals 14 residues. The V gene's germline CDR1 is LNHDA and CDR2 SQIVND (reference sequence).

The chain joins TRBV5-1 to TRBJ2-1; D gene unclear. The CDR3 spans 12 residues. Germline CDR1 reads SGHRS; CDR2 reads YFSETQ. V was pared by 7 bases and J by 4 bases, with 9 bases between. The CDR3 here is CASAEEYNEQFF. Here the CDR3 DNA reads TGCGCCAGCGCGGAAGAGTACAATGAGCAGTTCTTC.

The chain links TRBV19 to TRBJ2-7, with no clear D. The CDR3 loop spans 14 amino acids. Looked up from germline, CDR1 is LNHDA and CDR2 is SQIVND (reference sequence). V dropped 6 bases and J dropped 0 bases, with 12 bases sitting between them. The CDR3 here is CASSERKLSYEQYF. In DNA, the CDR3 is TGTGCCAGTAGCGAGAGAAAGCTCTCCTACGAGCAGTACTTC.

This clone was seen just once. This sequence joins TRBV6-6 and TRBJ1-3, with D perhaps matching TRBD1 (5 bases). This CDR3 spans 14 amino acids. Trimming took off 5 bases at V and 2 bases at J, with 10 bases between the two ends. Germline CDR1 MNHNY, CDR2 SVGAGI (reference sequence). CDR3 nucleotide sequence: TGTGCCAGCAGTCGGACACGGGCTGGAAACACCATATATTTT. Translation gives CASSRTRAGNTIYF.

This clone was recorded once. The rearrangement uses TRBV5-8 and TRBJ2-7; 8 bases line up with TRBD2. CDR3 length: 15 amino acids. J was trimmed by 5 bases and V by 4 bases; bases with no gene match: 11. CDR1 is SGHTS, CDR2 YDEGEE, per germline. The CDR3 coding sequence is TGTGCCAGCAGCCTCTTAGCGGGGACGTTCCACGAGCAGTACTTC. Translating it yields CASSLLAGTFHEQYF.

The rearrangement uses TRBV5-4 and TRBJ1-1, with D possibly matching TRBD1 (6 bases). Germline V gene lookup returns CDR1 SGHNT and CDR2 YYREEE (reference sequence). The CDR3 is 14 amino acids. The germline V and J ends were trimmed by 2 bases and 1 base, with 9 bases remaining between them. The CDR3 here is CASSLPGQNTEAFF. The CDR3 DNA is TGTGCCAGCAGCTTACCGGGACAGAACACTGAAGCTTTCTTT. The full variable domain, its missing parts supplied by reference TRBV5-4 and TRBJ1-1, is ETGVTQSPTHLIKTRGQQVTLRCSSQSGHNTVSWYQQALGQGPQFIFQYYREEENGRGNFPPRFSGLQFPNYSSELNVNALELDDSALYLCASSLPGQNTEAFFGQGTRLTVV.

This clone has only one observation. The chain joins TRBV27 to TRBJ2-2; unclear D gene. From germline, CDR1 is MNHEY and CDR2 SMNVEV (reference sequence). There are 13 residues in the CDR3. Trimming left V 3 bases short and J 3 bases short, with 5 bases between. The CDR3 protein is CASSLAYTGELFF. The CDR3 coding sequence is TGTGCCAGCAGTTTGGCCTACACCGGGGAGCTGTTTTTT.